This record concerns one T cell receptor beta chain sequence. There are many counts of this clonotype. The specificity of this receptor is unknown. The input lacks base qualities; no much larger clone sits a single base away. These data are taken from a study of spatial heterogeneity in lung cancer (dated by TCRdb to the late 2010s). With respect to the entire study: Beta-chain transcripts were consistently detected in greater numbers than alpha-chain transcripts, which likely reflects a higher abundance of beta-chain transcripts. TCR transcript counts in tumor regions correlated strongly with a T cell transcriptional module score from matched bulk RNA-seq. In the raw uncorrected reads, each unique combination of TCR and UMI appeared more than ten times on average. In non-small cell lung cancer, the study quantitatively compared TCR alpha and beta repertoires across several tumor regions, matched nontumor lung, and blood. TCR repertoire features were related to nonsynonymous mutation counts determined by whole-exome sequencing of tumor tissue. At surgery, fewer than 250 tumor regions, roughly 63 matched nontumor lung samples and more than 55 PBMC samples were TCR-sequenced for both alpha and beta chains. The investigation overall reported the following: Additional single-cell paired TCR alpha and beta sequencing was considered necessary to confirm, at a functional level, the hypothesis that regional TCRs recognize regional mutations. The tumor nonsynonymous mutation count correlated with the number of expanded intratumoral alpha and beta TCRs. The count of ubiquitous expanded TCRs correlated with the count of ubiquitous nonsynonymous mutations, and the count of regional expanded TCRs correlated with the count of regional nonsynonymous mutations. TCR-seq was estimated to cover only around 7.2% of tumor T cells for alpha chains and roughly 12% for beta chains.

Trimmed from V: 0 bases; trimmed from J: 9 bases; junction bases lacking a gene match: 10. Reading the germline V gene gives CDR1 SGHRS and CDR2 YFSETQ. The CDR3 contains 16 residues, cysteine and phenylalanine counted. Just CDR3 DNA is preserved here, 48 bases in frame from base 1. The time point label, read with the paper, signifies: sample taken at primary tumor resection. Samples were obtained from approximately 76 patients with early-stage, untreated non-small cell lung cancer from the lung TRACERx cohort. TCR sequencing used whole RNA extracted from tumor and nontumor lung tissue, or from cryopreserved PBMC samples, without cell sorting. A patient was chosen for TCR sequencing only when enough RNA was available from at least two tumor regions. Before being selected, tumor and adjacent nontumor lung specimens were reviewed by a lung pathologist. The library relied on 5' RACE. The listed sequencing device is NextSeq 500. To allow correction of PCR and sequencing errors, the TCR library protocol tagged every TCR cDNA molecule with a unique molecular identifier. The authors' pipeline ran thus. TCR identification, UMI-based error correction and CDR3 extraction were all carried out with Decombinator tools. Expanded TCRs were defined as those above a frequency of 2 per 1,000, corresponding to the top 1% of the tumor frequency distribution. Expanded tumor TCRs were classed as regional if statistically deemed absent (corrected P<0.05) from at least one tumor region, otherwise ubiquitous. Renyi diversity was calculated using the R vegan package after each repertoire was subsampled 100 times to 5,000 TCRs. CDR3 similarity networks were built from amino acid triplet string-kernel similarity, with CDR3s being connected when pairwise similarity was above 0.82. In-frame beta chains were kept once TCRdb had trimmed the public reads at Q25 with fastp and called clones with MiXCR. Entries are consolidated by CDR3 protein sequence, retaining the most common genes and DNA. The V and J calls were not made by the authors but by TCRdb's processing. This sample gives roughly 20,000 distinct CDR3 sequences in total; 2.8% of them show up just once. 7.7% of the sample goes to the ten largest clones.

This specimen consisted of lung tumor tissue, obtained at surgery. The receptor was derived from a male donor with early-stage non-small cell lung cancer. The chain couples TRBV5-1 to TRBJ2-1; 9 central nucleotides agree with TRBD2. The sequenced DNA: TGCGCCAGCAGCTTGGGTCGTGCGGGAGGGCCAATTGAGCAGTTCTTC. Its product reads: CASSLGRAGGPIEQFF.